Sequencing of this TCR beta chain was carried out in a study of T cells in Graves' hyperthyroidism and ophthalmopathy. Study-wide results and limits: Most expanded thyroid clonotypes above 0.001 recurred in blood. Ophthalmopathy could be told apart from stable hyperthyroidism with a 13 V-J model. Ophthalmopathy was model-predicted a median about 7.1 months pre-onset.

The CDR3 regions of TCR beta were amplified from RNA transcripts. Using the HTBI primer set, a first-round RT-PCR was run on the TCR CDR3. TCRdb re-called the multiplex PCR reads through MiXCR, storing one row per CDR3 protein. The top ten hold about 43% of the sample, which has fewer than 650,000 distinct CDR3 sequences, 40% to 55% seen once. This clonotype was recorded many times. Its antigen is not known. The sample taken for sequencing was peripheral blood or thyroid tissue (not recorded which). The sequence was obtained from an adult woman with Graves' disease, either hyperthyroidism or ophthalmopathy (not recorded which).

The CDR3 sequence is CASSPGTRVYQETQYF. As DNA, the CDR3 is TGTGCCAGCAGCCCCGGGACTAGAGTCTACCAAGAGACCCAGTACTTC. The rearrangement joins TRBV12-3 or TRBV12-4 to TRBJ2-5; TRBD2 agrees at 8 bases. The CDR3 totals 16 residues. V trimming: 6 bases; J trimming: 0 bases; junction bases outside the gene matches: 9.